Below, one T cell receptor (beta chain) is given with its context. Antigen: not known. Germline values: CDR1 MNHEY, CDR2 SMNVEV (reference sequence). The CDR3 has 14 residues. The data originate from a study of monozygotic twins with inflammatory bowel disease. UMIs that had a 6-nucleotide sample barcode were put in using template switching. Reprocessing the 5' RACE reads, TCRdb reports a single entry for every CDR3 protein and omits DNA. The table lists fewer than 550,000 distinct CDR3 sequences. Broader study findings: T cell subtypes were not distinguishable in this analysis.

This clonotype was sampled from a human donor with ulcerative colitis or Crohn's disease, or a healthy co-twin of an affected twin (not recorded which). Sequenced: blood. The chain has TRBV27 and TRBJ1-2; with no DNA, the TCRdb D assignment of TRBD1 cannot be verified. The CDR3: CASSPNQGGYGYTF.